These T cell receptor beta chains were read from a single sample in a study of cytomegalovirus exposure and HLA in healthy donors. Here immunoSEQ multiplex PCR was the method, and the copy in TCRdb shows in-frame clones only, minus some. The data contain about 140,000 clones, 85% to 90% of them singletons. The sequenced material came from PBMCs. The origin of the receptors is a woman younger than 30 in good health and CMV-seropositive. Each CDR3 is given with its conserved first and last residue. The D gene is left open where the match is weak. The listing skips clone size in some rows; elsewhere it reads once, few, many or a size class.

>.|.|TRBV5-1|TRBJ1-3|14
CASSLGPGGNTIYF
TGCGCCAGCAGCTTGGGACCGGGGGGAAACACCATATATTTT
>TRBD1|.|TRBV7-2|TRBJ2-1|14
CASSAKAGGNEQFF
TGTGCCAGCAGCGCGAAGGCAGGGGGAAATGAGCAGTTCTTC
>.|.|TRBV6-5|TRBJ1-3|12
CAVTSSGNTIYF
TGTGCCGTAACGAGCTCTGGAAACACCATATATTTT
>.|.|TRBV5-6|TRBJ1-5|17
CASSPPLVGGRHQPQHF
TGTGCCAGCAGCCCGCCGTTGGTAGGGGGAAGGCATCAGCCCCAGCATTTT
>.|.|TRBV5-4|TRBJ2-3|17
CASSVYSGENSRDTQYF
TGTGCCAGCAGTGTCTACTCGGGGGAGAATTCGCGGGATACGCAGTATTTT
>TRBD2|.|TRBV4-1|TRBJ2-3|15
CASSPRGSSTDTQYF
TGCGCCAGCAGCCCCCGCGGGAGTAGCACAGATACGCAGTATTTT
>.|.|TRBV21-1|TRBJ1-2|12
CASSKEAGVYTF
TGTGCCAGCAGCAAAGAGGCCGGAGTCTACACCTTC
>TRBD1|.|TRBV5-1|TRBJ2-7|15
CASSSPGQGTYEQYF
TGCGCCAGCAGCTCCCCGGGACAGGGTACCTACGAGCAGTACTTC
>.|.|TRBV2|TRBJ2-5|13
CASSRYSQETQYF
TGTGCCAGCAGTAGGTACAGCCAAGAGACCCAGTACTTC
>.|.|TRBV4-2|TRBJ1-3|16
CASSHPRDGGENTIYF
TGTGCCAGCAGCCATCCACGGGACGGCGGGGAAAACACCATATATTTT
>.|once|TRBV28|TRBJ2-3|13
CASSSEGVDTQYF
TGTGCCAGCAGTTCCGAGGGAGTAGATACGCAGTATTTT
>.|.|TRBV6-5|TRBJ1-6|14
CASSYSRANSPLHF
TGTGCCAGCAGTTACTCACGAGCAAATTCACCCCTCCACTTT
>.|.|TRBV7-2|TRBJ2-1|16
CASSPPVVYSYNEQFF
TGTGCCAGCAGCCCCCCCGTGGTCTACTCCTACAATGAGCAGTTCTTC
>TRBD1|.|TRBV23-1|TRBJ1-2|15
CASSPRGQGASGYTF
TGCGCCAGCAGTCCTAGGGGTCAGGGGGCATCGGGCTACACCTTC
>TRBD2|.|TRBV18|TRBJ2-7|17
CASSLHDVGGPGYEQYF
TGTGCCAGCTCACTTCATGATGTGGGAGGGCCGGGGTACGAGCAGTACTTC
>.|.|TRBV6-1|TRBJ1-1|15
CASTQGRTANTEAFF
TGTGCCAGCACACAGGGTCGCACGGCGAACACTGAAGCTTTCTTT
>.|once|TRBV7-2|TRBJ2-3|15
CASSLQGSFTDTQYF
TGTGCCAGCAGCCTACAGGGATCCTTCACAGATACGCAGTATTTT
>.|.|TRBV2|TRBJ1-1|14
CASSEDIRNTEAFF
TGTGCCAGCAGTGAAGATATCAGGAACACTGAAGCTTTCTTT
>.|.|TRBV5-4|TRBJ1-1|15
CASSSGGTENTEAFF
TGTGCCAGCAGCTCTGGGGGGACCGAGAACACTGAAGCTTTCTTT
>.|.|TRBV18|TRBJ2-1|11
CASSPGNEQFF
TGTGCCAGCTCGCCCGGCAATGAGCAGTTCTTC
>.|.|TRBV5-1|TRBJ1-1|14
CASSWTVLNTEAFF
TGCGCCAGCAGCTGGACAGTTTTGAACACTGAAGCTTTCTTT
>TRBD2|.|TRBV10-3|TRBJ2-3|15
CAISELAGGSDTQYF
TGTGCCATCAGTGAATTAGCGGGAGGGTCAGATACGCAGTATTTT